Included here is one T cell receptor (beta chain) sequence, with context. The sample comes from a study of shared T cell receptors in the human thymus. Libraries were prepared by immunoSEQ multiplex PCR; TCRdb keeps only in-frame clonotypes and omits some of them. This table holds 630,000 or so clones, 80% to 90% found once. These data are also associated with another study on human thymus T cells. In that study: Donation was from healthy Finnish infants who were having corrective surgery that addressed congenital heart defects. Thymic resections from corrective heart surgery supplied the tissue. Related research described thymic repertoires that were highly overlapping among unrelated individuals.

This clonotype was obtained from a boy under two years old with a congenital heart defect. The material sequenced was thymocytes.

The CDR3, as DNA: TGTGCCAGCAGCTTGAATTCCGGGACAGGCCCCTACGAGCAGTACTTC. Amino acids: CASSLNSGTGPYEQYF. V usage is TRBV5-5 and J usage is TRBJ2-7; 8 bases agree with TRBD1. V dropped 1 base and J dropped 2; count of bases not matched to a gene: 8. The CDR3 extends over 16 amino acids. Germline V lookup: CDR1 SGHKS, CDR2 YYEKEE (reference sequence).